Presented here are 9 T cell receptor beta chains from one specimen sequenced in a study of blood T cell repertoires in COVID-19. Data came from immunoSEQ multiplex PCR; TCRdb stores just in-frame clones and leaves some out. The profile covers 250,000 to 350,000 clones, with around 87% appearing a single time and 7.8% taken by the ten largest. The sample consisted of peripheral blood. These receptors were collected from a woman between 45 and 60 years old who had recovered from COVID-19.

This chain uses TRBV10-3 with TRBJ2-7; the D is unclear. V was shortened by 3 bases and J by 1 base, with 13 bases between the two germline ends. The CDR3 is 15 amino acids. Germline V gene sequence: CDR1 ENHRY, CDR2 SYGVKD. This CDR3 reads CAISESVSASYEQYF. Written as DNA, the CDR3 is TGTGCCATCAGTGAAAGCGTGTCCGCGTCCTACGAGCAGTACTTC.

CDR3 DNA sequence: TGTGCCAGCAGCACAGGGGCTGGAACTGAAGCTTTCTTT. Translation gives CASSTGAGTEAFF. The V call is TRBV28, the J call TRBJ1-1, with 7 bases matching TRBD1. The germline V gene has CDR1 MDHEN and CDR2 SYDVKM. The length of the CDR3 is 13 residues. J was trimmed by 5 bases and V by 6 bases; bases with no gene match: 6.

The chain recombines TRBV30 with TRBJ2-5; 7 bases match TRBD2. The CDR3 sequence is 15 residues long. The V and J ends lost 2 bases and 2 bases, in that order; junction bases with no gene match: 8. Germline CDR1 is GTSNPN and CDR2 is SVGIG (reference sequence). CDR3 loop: CAWSRGASGQETQYF. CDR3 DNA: TGTGCCTGGAGTCGAGGAGCTAGCGGACAAGAGACCCAGTACTTC.

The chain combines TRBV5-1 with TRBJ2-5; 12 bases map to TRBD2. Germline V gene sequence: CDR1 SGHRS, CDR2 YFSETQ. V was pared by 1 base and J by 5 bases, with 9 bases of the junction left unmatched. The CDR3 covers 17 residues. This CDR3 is CASSLFLAGGVQETQYF. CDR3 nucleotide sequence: TGCGCCAGCAGCTTGTTCCTAGCGGGGGGGGTCCAGGAGACCCAGTACTTC.

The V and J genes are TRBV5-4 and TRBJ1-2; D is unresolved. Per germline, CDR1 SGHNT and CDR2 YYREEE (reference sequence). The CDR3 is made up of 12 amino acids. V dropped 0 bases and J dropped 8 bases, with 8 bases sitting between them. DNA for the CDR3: TGTGCCAGCAGCTTGGTTAAGCGGGGCTACACCTTC. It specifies CASSLVKRGYTF.

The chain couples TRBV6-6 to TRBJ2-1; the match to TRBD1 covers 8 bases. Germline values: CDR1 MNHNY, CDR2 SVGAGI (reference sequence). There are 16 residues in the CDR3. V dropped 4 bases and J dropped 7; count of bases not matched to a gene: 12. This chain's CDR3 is CASSSGTGVKDNEQFF. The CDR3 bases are TGTGCCAGCAGTTCCGGGACAGGTGTGAAGGATAATGAGCAGTTCTTC.

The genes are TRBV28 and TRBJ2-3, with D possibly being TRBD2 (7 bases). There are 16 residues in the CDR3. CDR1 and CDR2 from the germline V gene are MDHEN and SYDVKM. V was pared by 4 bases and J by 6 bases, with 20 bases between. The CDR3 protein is CASSSQGGVRVDTQYF. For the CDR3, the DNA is TGTGCCAGCAGTTCACAGGGAGGGGTGCGCGTGGATACGCAGTATTTT. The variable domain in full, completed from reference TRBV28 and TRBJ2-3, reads DVKVTQSSRYLVKRTGEKVFLECVQDMDHENMFWYRQDPGLGLRLIYFSYDVKMKEKGDIPEGYSVSREKKERFSLILESASTNQTSMYLCASSSQGGVRVDTQYFGPGTRLTVL.

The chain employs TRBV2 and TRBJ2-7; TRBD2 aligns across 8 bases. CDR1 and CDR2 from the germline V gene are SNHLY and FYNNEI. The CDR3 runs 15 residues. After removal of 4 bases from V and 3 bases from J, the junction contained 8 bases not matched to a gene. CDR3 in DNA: TGTGCCAGCAGTGGATTAGCGGGGCCAAACTACGAGCAGTACTTC. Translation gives CASSGLAGPNYEQYF.

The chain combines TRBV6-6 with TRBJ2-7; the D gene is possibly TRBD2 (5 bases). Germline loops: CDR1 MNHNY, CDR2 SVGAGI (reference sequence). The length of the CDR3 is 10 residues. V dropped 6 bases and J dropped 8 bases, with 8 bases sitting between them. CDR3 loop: CASSWEKQYF. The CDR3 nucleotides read TGTGCCAGCAGCTGGGAGAAGCAGTACTTC.